Following are 7 T cell receptor beta chains from one sample sequenced in a study of blood T cells in healthy people across ages. A second PCR, run for roughly 6 to 11 cycles, used a sample-barcoded 5' primer plus a J-beta primer mix. MiXCR, run by TCRdb on the 5' RACE reads, gives a single entry per CDR3 protein. The sample has about 1.6 million distinct CDR3 sequences, around 35% seen once. The sample taken for sequencing was blood. These receptors were taken from a woman aged 25 to 45 in good health.

The V call is TRBV20-1, the J call TRBJ1-2, with 7 bases that match TRBD1. V lost 4 bases to trimming and J lost 1 base; unmatched junction nucleotides: 6. The CDR3 is 14 residues long. From germline, CDR1 is DFQATT and CDR2 SNEGSKA (reference sequence). The CDR3 is CSAIQGGLNYGYTF. The CDR3 bases are TGCAGTGCTATACAAGGGGGCCTTAACTATGGCTACACCTTC.

On this clonotype: At one end, the junction sequence differs from germline, possibly due to a read error. The genes are TRBV12-3 or TRBV12-4 and TRBJ2-1; tentative D call: TRBD2 (5 bases). CDR3 length: 15 amino acids. This CDR3 reads CAGSLGLAVYNEQFF. CDR3 bases: TGTGCCGGCAGTTTAGGTCTAGCAGTGTACAATGAGCAGTTCTTC.

This clonotype has just a few counts. CDR3 in DNA: TGTGCCAGCAGCTTTGCTCCACTAGCGGGAGGAGATACGCAGTATTTT. Its protein is CASSFAPLAGGDTQYF. The chain links TRBV4-2 to TRBJ2-3, with 12 bases lining up with TRBD2. The germline V gene has CDR1 LGHNA and CDR2 YNFKEQ. The trim removed 5 bases at V and 5 bases at J, leaving 8 bases unmatched. The CDR3 length is 16 residues.

This rearrangement joins TRBV7-3 to TRBJ2-1; a weak D match, TRBD2 (6 bases). Deletions cut 7 bases from V and 12 bases from J, with 10 bases between. The CDR3 is 10 residues long. CDR1 and CDR2 (germline): SGHTA, FQGTGA. The CDR3 DNA reads TGTGCCAGCAACTTGGGGGGGCAGTTCTTC. It yields the protein CASNLGGQFF.

This clonotype has just a few counts. The chain joins TRBV2 to TRBJ2-1; D is ambiguous. The CDR3 runs to 13 residues. With 9 bases removed from V and 2 bases from J, the gap between germline ends came to 11 bases. Germline CDR1 is SNHLY and CDR2 is FYNNEI. In DNA form, the CDR3 reads TGTGCCAGGACAACTACTACCTACAATGAGCAGTTCTTC. Protein: CARTTTTYNEQFF.

The gene calls are TRBV12-3 or TRBV12-4 and TRBJ1-6, with D possibly TRBD1 on 6 matching bases. With 5 bases removed from V and 7 bases from J, the gap between germline ends came to 15 bases. The CDR3 extends over 15 amino acids. DNA of the CDR3: TGTGCCAGCAGTGGAGACAGGAGTTACAATTCACCCCTCCACTTT. It specifies CASSGDRSYNSPLHF.

This clonotype was seen a handful of times. This rearrangement joins TRBV7-6 to TRBJ2-1; 9 bases are a match to TRBD1. The CDR3 runs 14 residues. V trimming: 4 bases; J trimming: 10 bases; junction bases outside the gene matches: 8. The germline V gene encodes CDR1 SGHVS and CDR2 FNYEAQ. The CDR3 loop is CASSSQGAGAEQFF. CDR3 bases: TGTGCCAGCAGCTCACAGGGGGCTGGTGCGGAGCAGTTCTTC.